This TCR beta chain comes out of a study of T cells in Graves' hyperthyroidism and ophthalmopathy. In its sample, this clonotype was seen a few times. Germline V gene sequence: CDR1 SEHNR, CDR2 FQNEAQ (reference sequence). CDR3 length: 14 residues. V dropped 1 base and J dropped 6 bases, with 13 bases sitting between them. RNA transcripts yielded amplified TCR beta CDR3 regions. First-round RT-PCR of the TCR CDR3 relied on the HTBI primer set. Each CDR3 protein is one row after TCRdb ran MiXCR on the multiplex PCR reads. The sample records about 350,000 distinct CDR3 sequences, 15% being singletons. V usage is TRBV7-9 and J usage is TRBJ2-7; D possibly corresponds to TRBD1 (5 bases). Material for sequencing was blood. The TCR was taken from an older woman with Graves' ophthalmopathy. The CDR3 spells CASSLDLRVTEQYF. The DNA for the CDR3 is TGTGCCAGCAGCTTAGATCTCAGGGTGACCGAGCAGTACTTC.